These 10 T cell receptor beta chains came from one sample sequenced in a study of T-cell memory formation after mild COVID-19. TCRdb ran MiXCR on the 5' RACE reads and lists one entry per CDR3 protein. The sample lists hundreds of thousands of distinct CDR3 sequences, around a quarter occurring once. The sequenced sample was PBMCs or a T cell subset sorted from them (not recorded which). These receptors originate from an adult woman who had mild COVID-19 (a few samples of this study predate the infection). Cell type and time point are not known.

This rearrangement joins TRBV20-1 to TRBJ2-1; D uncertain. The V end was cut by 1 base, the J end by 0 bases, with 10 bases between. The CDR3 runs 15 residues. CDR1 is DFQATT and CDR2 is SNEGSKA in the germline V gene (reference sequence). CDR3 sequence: CSARALSSSYNEQFF. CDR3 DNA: TGCAGTGCTAGAGCACTATCGAGCTCCTACAATGAGCAGTTCTTC.

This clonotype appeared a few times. CDR3 bases: TGCAGTGCCAGAAGGACTAGCACCTACGAGCAGTACTTC. This translates into CSARRTSTYEQYF. The chain joins TRBV20-1 to TRBJ2-7; 8 nucleotides line up with TRBD2. Germline CDR1 and CDR2: DFQATT and SNEGSKA (reference sequence). The CDR3 is 13 amino acids. With 6 bases clipped from V and 2 bases from J, the junction kept 6 bases outside the gene matches.

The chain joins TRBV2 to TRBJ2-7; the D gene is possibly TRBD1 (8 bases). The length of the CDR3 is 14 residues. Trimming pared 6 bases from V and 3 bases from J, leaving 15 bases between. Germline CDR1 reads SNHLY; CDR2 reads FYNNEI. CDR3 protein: CASRSNRGGYEQYF. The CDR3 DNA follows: TGTGCCAGCAGGAGCAACAGGGGGGGCTACGAGCAGTACTTC.

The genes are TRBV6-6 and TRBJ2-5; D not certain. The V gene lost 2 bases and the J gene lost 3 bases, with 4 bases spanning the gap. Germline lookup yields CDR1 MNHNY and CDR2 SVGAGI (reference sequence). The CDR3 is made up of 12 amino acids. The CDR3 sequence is CASSYGKETQYF. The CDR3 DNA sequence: TGTGCCAGCAGTTACGGGAAAGAGACCCAGTACTTC.

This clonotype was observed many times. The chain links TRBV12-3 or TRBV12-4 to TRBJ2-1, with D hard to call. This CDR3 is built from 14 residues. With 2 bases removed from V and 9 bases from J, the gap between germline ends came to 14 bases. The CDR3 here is CASSLSGRFSEQFF. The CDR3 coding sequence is TGTGCCAGCAGTTTATCTGGACGATTTAGTGAGCAGTTCTTC.

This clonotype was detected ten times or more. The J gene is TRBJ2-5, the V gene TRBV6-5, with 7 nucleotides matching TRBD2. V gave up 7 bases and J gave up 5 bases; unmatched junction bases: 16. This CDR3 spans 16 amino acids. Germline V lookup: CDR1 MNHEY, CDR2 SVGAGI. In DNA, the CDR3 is TGTGCCAGCACTACAGATGGACTAGATAAGAGGGAGACCCAGTACTTC. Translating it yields CASTTDGLDKRETQYF.

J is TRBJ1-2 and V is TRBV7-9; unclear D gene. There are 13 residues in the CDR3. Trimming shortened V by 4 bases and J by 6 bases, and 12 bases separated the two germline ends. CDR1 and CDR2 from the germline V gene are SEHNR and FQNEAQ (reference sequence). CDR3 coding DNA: TGTGCCAGCAGCTCCTCGGGGATGGATGGCTACACCTTC. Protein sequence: CASSSSGMDGYTF.

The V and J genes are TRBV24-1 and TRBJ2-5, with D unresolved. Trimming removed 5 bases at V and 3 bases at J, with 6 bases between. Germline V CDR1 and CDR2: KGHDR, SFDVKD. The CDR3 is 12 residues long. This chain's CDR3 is CATSGSEETQYF. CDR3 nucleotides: TGTGCCACCAGTGGGTCGGAAGAGACCCAGTACTTC.

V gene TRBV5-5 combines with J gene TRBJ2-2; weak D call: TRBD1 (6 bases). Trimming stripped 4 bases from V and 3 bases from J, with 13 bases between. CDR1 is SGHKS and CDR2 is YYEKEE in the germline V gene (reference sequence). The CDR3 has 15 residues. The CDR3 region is CASSSLQGYTGELFF. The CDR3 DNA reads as TGTGCCAGCAGCAGCCTACAGGGATACACCGGGGAGCTGTTTTTT.

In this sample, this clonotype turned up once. Written as DNA, the CDR3 is TGTGCCAGCAGCTTGGGGACAGCGAGGAACACTGAAGCTTTCTTT. It is translated as CASSLGTARNTEAFF. The chain carries TRBV7-6 and TRBJ1-1; the match to TRBD1 covers 7 bases. Losses at the gene ends were 3 bases for V and 1 base for J; bases not matched to a gene: 5. Germline CDR1 is SGHVS and CDR2 is FNYEAQ. The length of the CDR3 is 15 residues.